A selection of T cell receptor beta chains follows, all from one sample in a study of T cells in Graves' hyperthyroidism and ophthalmopathy. TCRdb re-derived calls from the multiplex PCR reads in MiXCR, one entry per CDR3 protein. The sample lists about 380,000 distinct CDR3 sequences; 13% were seen once. The sample taken for sequencing was blood. Receptor source: a man younger than 45 with Graves' hyperthyroidism that later progressed to Graves' ophthalmopathy. Both conserved end residues are trimmed from each CDR3.

v_gene: TRBV27
j_gene: TRBJ2-1
CDR3aa: ASSLSGDLESEQF

v_gene: TRBV18
j_gene: TRBJ2-5
CDR3aa: ASSPSNQETQY

v_gene: TRBV18
j_gene: TRBJ2-1
CDR3aa: ASSPGGGYSYNEQF

v_gene: TRBV28
j_gene: TRBJ2-2
CDR3aa: ASSASGNINTGELF

v_gene: TRBV6-1
j_gene: TRBJ1-6
CDR3aa: ASTKDAPADSPLH

v_gene: TRBV18
j_gene: TRBJ1-1
CDR3aa: ASSPLRAAWNTEAF

v_gene: TRBV7-9
j_gene: TRBJ2-1
CDR3aa: ASSLAGQSYNEQF

v_gene: TRBV29-1
j_gene: TRBJ1-2
CDR3aa: SVEDRTGVGYT

v_gene: TRBV6-1
j_gene: TRBJ2-7
CDR3aa: ASSEVGGRTYEQY

v_gene: TRBV4-1
j_gene: TRBJ2-3
CDR3aa: ASSQEGTDTQY

v_gene: TRBV2
j_gene: TRBJ1-4
CDR3aa: ASLGEKLF

v_gene: TRBV6-9
j_gene: TRBJ1-1
CDR3aa: ASSYSKANTEAF

v_gene: TRBV19
j_gene: TRBJ2-1
CDR3aa: ASTLGSGYNEQF

v_gene: TRBV5-8
j_gene: TRBJ1-1
CDR3aa: ASSLEGTYTEAF

v_gene: TRBV7-9
j_gene: TRBJ2-1
CDR3aa: ASSTLTGDNYNEQF

v_gene: TRBV20-1
j_gene: TRBJ2-5
CDR3aa: SASETSGVPQETQY

v_gene: TRBV6-1
j_gene: TRBJ2-7
CDR3aa: ASSSASGGTTSYEQY

v_gene: TRBV15
j_gene: TRBJ1-5
CDR3aa: ATRPSGSNQPQH

v_gene: TRBV7-9
j_gene: TRBJ2-5
CDR3aa: ASSTETSGGQETQY

v_gene: TRBV4-1
j_gene: TRBJ1-5
CDR3aa: ASSHGWHQPQH

v_gene: TRBV5-1
j_gene: TRBJ2-5
CDR3aa: ASRFGSPKETQY

v_gene: TRBV12-3/TRBV12-4
j_gene: TRBJ2-6
CDR3aa: ASSGLGSGANVLT

v_gene: TRBV11-3
j_gene: TRBJ2-7
CDR3aa: ASSSSPTSTGEQY

v_gene: TRBV7-2
j_gene: TRBJ1-2
CDR3aa: ASSQRQGALGYT

v_gene: TRBV12-3/TRBV12-4
j_gene: TRBJ2-7
CDR3aa: ASNSGSSYEQY

v_gene: TRBV6-1
j_gene: TRBJ2-2
CDR3aa: ASSPGGRYTGELF

v_gene: TRBV9
j_gene: TRBJ2-1
CDR3aa: ASSVRTAQDEQF

v_gene: TRBV28
j_gene: TRBJ2-7
CDR3aa: ASPPPGGTYEQY

v_gene: TRBV28
j_gene: TRBJ2-7
CDR3aa: ATDRGPYEQY

v_gene: TRBV7-9
j_gene: TRBJ1-6
CDR3aa: ASSPGQGAINSPLH

v_gene: TRBV5-1
j_gene: TRBJ1-1
CDR3aa: ASTQGNMNTEAF

v_gene: TRBV27
j_gene: TRBJ1-6
CDR3aa: ASSSGQSTKIDSPLH

v_gene: TRBV27
j_gene: TRBJ1-5
CDR3aa: ASSFGSSNQPQH

v_gene: TRBV7-2
j_gene: TRBJ2-7
CDR3aa: ASSLAGTVRIGEQY

v_gene: TRBV2
j_gene: TRBJ2-1
CDR3aa: ASRGLKIYNEQF

v_gene: TRBV9
j_gene: TRBJ1-1
CDR3aa: ASSVVPGRGTEAF

v_gene: TRBV12-3/TRBV12-4
j_gene: TRBJ1-3
CDR3aa: ASSFDSSGNTIY

v_gene: TRBV10-3
j_gene: TRBJ1-6
CDR3aa: AISKEFHNSPLH

v_gene: TRBV6-1
j_gene: TRBJ2-5
CDR3aa: ASRLQGKETQY

v_gene: TRBV2
j_gene: TRBJ2-2
CDR3aa: ASVERTENTGELF

v_gene: TRBV27
j_gene: TRBJ2-4
CDR3aa: ASSPRWLLAKNIQY

v_gene: TRBV28
j_gene: TRBJ2-5
CDR3aa: ASSSTWTEETQY

v_gene: TRBV28
j_gene: TRBJ1-5
CDR3aa: ASSSGVSGNQPQH

v_gene: TRBV6-6
j_gene: TRBJ2-5
CDR3aa: ASSYRLAEETQY

v_gene: TRBV7-8
j_gene: TRBJ2-4
CDR3aa: ASSLDVQAVKNIQY

v_gene: TRBV4-1
j_gene: TRBJ2-7
CDR3aa: ASSPKVGTYEQY

v_gene: TRBV11-3
j_gene: TRBJ2-7
CDR3aa: ASSLEDSFPEQY

v_gene: TRBV2
j_gene: TRBJ1-6
CDR3aa: ASSDLSSYNSPLH

v_gene: TRBV7-9
j_gene: TRBJ2-1
CDR3aa: ASSLGTGSSYNEQF

v_gene: TRBV7-9
j_gene: TRBJ2-7
CDR3aa: ASSLPGTPYEQY

v_gene: TRBV15
j_gene: TRBJ2-7
CDR3aa: ATSGFGYEQY

v_gene: TRBV20-1
j_gene: TRBJ1-1
CDR3aa: SASGLKEAF

v_gene: TRBV6-1
j_gene: TRBJ1-1
CDR3aa: ASSEIGKNTEAF